Given below is one TCR beta chain in context. CDR3 length equals 13 residues. V was pared by 7 bases and J by 1 base, with 11 bases between. From germline, CDR1 is LNHDA and CDR2 SQIVND (reference sequence). Using immunoSEQ multiplex PCR, the repertoire was profiled, and TCRdb retains in-frame clones only, with some absent. The table shows around 54,000 clones, with approximately 94% occurring only once. Blood sampling was done at baseline, cycle 4 day 1, and cycle 7 day 1. This specimen comes from a study of OX40 agonist ivuxolimab in advanced cancers. Study-wide background: Patients with prior anti-PD-1, anti-PD-L1 or anti-CTLA-4 therapy were eligible; approximately 40% had some.

The rearrangement joins TRBV19 to TRBJ2-7, with D hard to call. The specimen comprised CD4+ or CD8+ T cells sorted from blood, sampled in a trial of the OX40 agonist ivuxolimab. The TCR comes from an adult with an advanced solid tumor such as melanoma, head and neck, liver or kidney cancer. The CDR3 region is CASTDLGSYEQYF. CDR3 DNA: TGTGCCAGTACAGACCTAGGTTCCTACGAGCAGTACTTC.